A single sample is the source of the 19 T cell receptor beta chains below, sequenced in a study of shared clonotypes between healthy human individuals. Data came from immunoSEQ multiplex PCR; TCRdb stores just in-frame clones and leaves some out. The sample gives about 520,000 clones, 90% to 96% of which show up once; about 0.06% is in the top ten. Sequencing used naive CD4+ T cells sorted from blood. This sample's subset: CD45RA+ positively selected. The receptor source for this set is a woman aged 30 to 39 in good health.

J is TRBJ2-3 and V is TRBV28, with D tentatively TRBD1 (6 bases). The ends were cut back, 5 bases at V and 0 bases at J, with 15 bases in the middle. This CDR3 region has 16 residues. CDR1 MDHEN and CDR2 SYDVKM come from the germline V gene. Here the CDR3 reads CASSLRDRFSTDTQYF. For the CDR3, the DNA is TGTGCCAGCAGTCTCCGCGACAGGTTTAGCACAGATACGCAGTATTTT.

This CDR3 is CASSSSPTGRDQPQHF. DNA of the CDR3: TGTGCCAGCAGTTCATCTCCGACAGGACGGGATCAGCCCCAGCATTTT. The chain recombines TRBV27 with TRBJ1-5, with D tentatively TRBD1 (6 bases). Germline assignment: CDR1 MNHEY and CDR2 SMNVEV (reference sequence). The CDR3 contains 16 residues. Trimming left V 4 bases short and J 5 bases short, with 18 bases between.

The V gene is TRBV6-6, the J gene TRBJ2-7; D gene unclear. The germline V gene has CDR1 MNHNY and CDR2 SVGAGI (reference sequence). Trimming took off 5 bases at V and 0 bases at J, with 8 bases between the two ends. The CDR3 runs 13 residues. CDR3 sequence (DNA): TGTGCCAGCAGTCCGACATACTCCTACGAGCAGTACTTC. Translating it yields CASSPTYSYEQYF.

The CDR3 nucleotides are TGTGCCAGCAGCCGACCGGGACTAGCCTACACCGGGGAGCTGTTTTTT. It encodes CASSRPGLAYTGELFF. The V gene is TRBV5-6, the J gene TRBJ2-2; TRBD2 matches at 9 bases. Germline V gene sequence: CDR1 SGHDT, CDR2 YYEEEE. The CDR3 extends over 16 amino acids. V dropped 4 bases and J dropped 3; count of bases not matched to a gene: 7.

The gene calls are TRBV6-7 and TRBJ2-7; maybe TRBD1 (6 bases). TRBV6-7 is an ORF, with its function uncertain. The CDR3 has 15 amino acids. V dropped 0 bases and J dropped 2 bases, with 11 bases sitting between them. The CDR3 sequence: CASSYSGHPTYEQYF. The DNA for the CDR3 is TGTGCCAGCAGTTACTCGGGACACCCTACCTACGAGCAGTACTTC.

The gene calls are TRBV19 and TRBJ1-3; D unclear. The ends were cut back, 8 bases at V and 8 bases at J, with 16 bases in the middle. Looked up from germline, CDR1 is LNHDA and CDR2 is SQIVND (reference sequence). This CDR3 is built from 13 residues. DNA of the CDR3: TGTGCCAGTGGACTGTACCCAAGGGACACCATATATTTT. It specifies CASGLYPRDTIYF.

The chain joins TRBV15 to TRBJ2-5; D is uncertain. CDR3 length: 13 amino acids. Trimming took 1 base from V and 0 from J, leaving 3 bases between them. The germline V gene has CDR1 LNHNV and CDR2 YYDKDF (reference sequence). The CDR3 DNA reads TGTGCCACCAGCAGAGTCCACCAAGAGACCCAGTACTTC. The encoded protein is CATSRVHQETQYF.

This clone was detected once. The chain recombines TRBV28 with TRBJ2-7, with D unclear. The CDR3 is 13 amino acids. CDR1 and CDR2 (germline): MDHEN, SYDVKM. V shed 2 bases and J shed 2 bases, with 7 bases lying between them. The CDR3, as DNA: TGTGCCAGCAGTTTAGTCATCCCCTACGAGCAGTACTTC. This encodes CASSLVIPYEQYF.

This sequence joins TRBV4-2 and TRBJ2-7; possibly TRBD2 for D (6 bases). Germline V gene sequence: CDR1 LGHNA, CDR2 YNFKEQ. The V gene lost 3 bases and the J gene lost 5 bases, with 14 bases spanning the gap. The CDR3 has 14 amino acids. The CDR3 DNA reads TGTGCCAGCAGCCAGGGACTTTTTTCCAACGAGCAGTACTTC. Its protein is CASSQGLFSNEQYF.

The chain combines TRBV15 with TRBJ2-7; TRBD1 is a possible D gene (5 bases). Trimming pared 0 bases from V and 6 bases from J, leaving 15 bases between. The V gene's germline CDR1 is LNHNV and CDR2 YYDKDF (reference sequence). The CDR3 has 15 residues. The CDR3 DNA reads as TGTGCCACCAGCAGAGATCGAGGAGCTGGGGCCGAGCAGTACTTC. Encoded protein: CATSRDRGAGAEQYF.

The V call is TRBV5-4, the J call TRBJ2-5; a possible D gene is TRBD1 (6 bases). The closer fit of TRBJ2-7 to the DNA end suggests the J call may be wrong. The CDR3 consists of 14 residues. The germline V gene has CDR1 SGHNT and CDR2 YYREEE (reference sequence). CDR3 in DNA: TGTGCCAGCAGCTCGCTGGACAGAGACTACGAGCAGTACTTC. Encoded protein: CASSSLDRDYEQYF.

The chain recombines TRBV11-2 with TRBJ2-3; no firm D call. The length of the CDR3 is 12 residues. Germline assignment: CDR1 SGHAT and CDR2 FQNNGV. V lost 7 bases and J 6 bases, leaving 11 bases between the germline ends. The CDR3 spells CASTPTRDTQYF. The CDR3, as DNA: TGTGCCAGCACCCCTACCCGGGATACGCAGTATTTT.

This chain uses TRBV10-3 with TRBJ2-1; D is uncertain. Germline V gene lookup returns CDR1 ENHRY and CDR2 SYGVKD. The CDR3 spans 13 residues. V lost 8 bases and J 6 bases, leaving 14 bases between the germline ends. The CDR3 loop reads CAISTAGSNEQFF. The CDR3 region has the DNA TGTGCCATCTCGACGGCTGGGTCCAATGAGCAGTTCTTC.

The CDR3 spells CASKKVTASQDYEQYF. The CDR3 bases are TGTGCCAGCAAAAAGGTCACGGCTAGTCAGGACTACGAGCAGTACTTC. The chain has TRBV21-1 and TRBJ2-7. TRBV21-1 has pseudogene status. The CDR3 is 16 residues long.

The chain combines TRBV4-1 with TRBJ1-1, with D possibly TRBD1 on 5 matching bases. Germline V gene data show CDR1 as MGHRA and CDR2 as YSYEKL. Trimming left V 1 base short and J 4 bases short, with 13 bases between. CDR3 length: 15 residues. Here the CDR3 DNA reads TGCGCCAGCAGCCAAGGTGCAGGGTCGCTCACTGAAGCTTTCTTT. This gives the protein CASSQGAGSLTEAFF.

The genes are TRBV28 and TRBJ2-3, with TRBD2 matching 13 bases. Germline-derived CDR1 and CDR2 are MDHEN and SYDVKM. CDR3 length: 17 amino acids. V lost 4 bases to trimming and J lost 6 bases; unmatched junction nucleotides: 10. CDR3 amino acids: CASSSGLAGEVTDTQYF. In DNA form, the CDR3 reads TGTGCCAGCAGTTCCGGACTAGCGGGAGAGGTCACGGATACGCAGTATTTT.

This sequence joins TRBV10-3 and TRBJ1-2; a possible D gene is TRBD1 (6 bases). Trimming removed 2 bases from V and 1 base from J, with 11 bases in between. The CDR3 sequence is 15 residues long. Per the germline V gene, CDR1 is ENHRY and CDR2 is SYGVKD. DNA for the CDR3: TGTGCCATCAGTGAGAGAGGACAGAGTAACTATGGCTACACCTTC. Encoded protein: CAISERGQSNYGYTF.

The chain carries TRBV28 and TRBJ1-1; no definite D call. V lost 10 bases and J 0 bases, leaving 18 bases between the germline ends. Germline V gene sequence: CDR1 MDHEN, CDR2 SYDVKM. The CDR3 is 15 residues long. The DNA for the CDR3 is TGTGCCATAACAGAAAACAGAGGTTTGAACACTGAAGCTTTCTTT. Translated, it gives CAITENRGLNTEAFF.

Points on this clone: The junction departs from the called germline gene at one end, perhaps through a read error. The J gene is TRBJ2-2, the V gene TRBV7-2; D uncertain. CDR3 length equals 12 residues. Germline V CDR1 and CDR2: SGHTA, FQGNSA. CDR3 sequence (DNA): TGTGCCAGCAGCTCGAAGACCGGGGAGCTGTTTTTT. Its protein is CASSSKTGELFF. Combining the CDR3 with reference TRBV7-2 and TRBJ2-2 gives the whole variable domain GAGVSQSPSNKVTEKGKDVELRCDPISGHTALYWYRQSLGQGLEFLIYFQGNSAPDKSGLPSDRFSAERTGGSVSTLTIQRTQQEDSAVYLCASSSKTGELFFGEGSRLTVL.